The table lists the clone carrying this TCR beta chain with a few counts. V was cut by 5 bases and J by 4 bases, with 8 bases left in between. CDR3 size: 13 residues. The V gene's germline CDR1 is SGHTA and CDR2 FQGTGA. The data stem from a study of shared clonotypes between healthy human individuals. Researchers ran the assay at a deep level. The protocol was immunoSEQ multiplex PCR, while the TCRdb copy is restricted to in-frame clones and leaves out a portion. The sample includes roughly 490,000 clones, 79% seen only once; the top ten take approximately 12%. The receptor was derived from a woman aged 40 to 50 in good health. Some clones in this sample may be carry-over from other donors' samples. Sequencing was done on a sample of PBMCs. The J gene is TRBJ1-4, the V gene TRBV7-3; TRBD1 might be the D (6 bases). The CDR3 loop is CASSRTVNEKLFF. CDR3 sequence (DNA): TGTGCCAGCAGCCGGACAGTTAATGAAAAACTGTTTTTT.